The next 10 T cell receptor beta chains were all read from a single sample in a study of T-cell reconstitution after alpha-beta-depleted transplantation in children. Unique molecular identifiers were built into the TCRbeta library. MiXCR, run by TCRdb on the PCR reads, gives a single entry per CDR3 protein. This sample has 45,000 to 60,000 distinct CDR3 sequences; under 60% occur once, and the top ten carry around two fifths. The source was peripheral blood, collected before TCRalphabeta/CD19-depleted stem cell transplant. Receptors originate from a boy less than two years old with SCID, due to receive a stem cell transplant.

The V gene is TRBV10-3, the J gene TRBJ2-1, with unresolved D. Deletions cut 4 bases from V and 3 bases from J, with 19 bases between. Germline-derived CDR1 and CDR2 are ENHRY and SYGVKD. This CDR3 has 17 amino acids. CDR3 sequence: CAISGSVGSNIYNEQFF. CDR3 bases: TGTGCCATCAGTGGTTCGGTAGGCAGCAATATCTACAATGAGCAGTTCTTC.

V and J are TRBV10-3 and TRBJ1-1; 9 nucleotides match TRBD1. Germline-derived CDR1 and CDR2 are ENHRY and SYGVKD. The CDR3 loop spans 15 amino acids. The ends lost 6 bases at V and 0 bases at J; junction bases unmatched: 5. Written as DNA, the CDR3 is TGTGCCATCAGGACAGGGGGGCCCATGAACACTGAAGCTTTCTTT. Protein product: CAIRTGGPMNTEAFF.

This clonotype was counted a single time. This chain connects TRBV15 to TRBJ1-1, with D perhaps TRBD1 (6 bases). V was cut by 4 bases and J by 1 base, with 10 bases left in between. The CDR3 runs to 14 residues. CDR1 is LNHNV, CDR2 YYDKDF, per germline (reference sequence). CDR3 residues: CATSKDRENTEAFF. CDR3 DNA sequence: TGTGCCACCAGCAAGGACAGAGAGAACACTGAAGCTTTCTTT.

The chain links TRBV27 to TRBJ1-3; unclear D gene. The V end was cut by 2 bases, the J end by 0 bases, with 17 bases between. Germline CDR1 reads MNHEY; CDR2 reads SMNVEV (reference sequence). CDR3 size: 18 residues. The CDR3, as DNA: TGTGCCAGCAGTTTACCCTCCCGGGCTAATAGCTCTGGAAACACCATATATTTT. It specifies CASSLPSRANSSGNTIYF.

The chain uses TRBV27 and TRBJ2-7; D possibly matches TRBD1 or TRBD2 (7 bases each). V lost 6 bases, J lost 1 base, and 10 bases lay in between. Germline-derived CDR1 and CDR2 are MNHEY and SMNVEV (reference sequence). The CDR3 sequence is 13 residues long. CDR3 amino acids: CASSQGGSYEQYF. CDR3 sequence (DNA): TGTGCCAGCAGCCAGGGGGGGTCCTACGAGCAGTACTTC.

The chain links TRBV11-2 to TRBJ2-7; possible D gene TRBD2, 6 bases. V dropped 1 base and J dropped 5 bases, with 15 bases sitting between them. The germline CDR1 and CDR2 sequences are SGHAT and FQNNGV. This CDR3 contains 15 residues. CDR3 sequence: CASSLGYRGDHEQYF. In DNA form, the CDR3 reads TGTGCCAGCAGCTTAGGGTATCGCGGGGACCACGAGCAGTACTTC.

The V and J genes are TRBV6-1 and TRBJ2-5; 7 nucleotides match TRBD2. Trimming removed 4 bases from V and 0 bases from J; junction bases left unmatched: 2. Germline V gene data show CDR1 as MNHNS and CDR2 as SASEGT. The CDR3 has 14 amino acids. The CDR3 region has the DNA TGTGCCAGCAGTGTTAGCGGGTACCAAGAGACCCAGTACTTC. Its translation: CASSVSGYQETQYF.

The rearrangement uses TRBV12-3 or TRBV12-4 and TRBJ2-1; 11 nucleotides align to TRBD2. CDR3 size: 15 residues. Trimming took 2 bases from V and 9 from J; bases not matched to a gene: 6. The chain's CDR3 is CASSLIAGGLGEQFF. CDR3 in DNA: TGTGCCAGCAGTTTAATAGCGGGGGGGCTCGGTGAGCAGTTCTTC.

The chain carries TRBV6-1 and TRBJ2-2, with TRBD1 identical over 7 bases. J was trimmed by 0 bases and V by 7 bases; bases with no gene match: 5. The CDR3 is 15 amino acids. Germline loops: CDR1 MNHNS, CDR2 SASEGT. The CDR3 loop is CASIPGTANTGELFF. In DNA, the CDR3 is TGTGCCAGCATCCCCGGGACAGCGAACACCGGGGAGCTGTTTTTT.

V gene TRBV12-3 or TRBV12-4 combines with J gene TRBJ2-2; 8 positions match TRBD2. J was trimmed by 9 bases and V by 5 bases; bases with no gene match: 5. The CDR3 spans 13 residues. This chain's CDR3 is CASSPSGSRELFF. In DNA form, the CDR3 reads TGTGCCAGCAGTCCCAGCGGGAGCCGGGAGCTGTTTTTT.